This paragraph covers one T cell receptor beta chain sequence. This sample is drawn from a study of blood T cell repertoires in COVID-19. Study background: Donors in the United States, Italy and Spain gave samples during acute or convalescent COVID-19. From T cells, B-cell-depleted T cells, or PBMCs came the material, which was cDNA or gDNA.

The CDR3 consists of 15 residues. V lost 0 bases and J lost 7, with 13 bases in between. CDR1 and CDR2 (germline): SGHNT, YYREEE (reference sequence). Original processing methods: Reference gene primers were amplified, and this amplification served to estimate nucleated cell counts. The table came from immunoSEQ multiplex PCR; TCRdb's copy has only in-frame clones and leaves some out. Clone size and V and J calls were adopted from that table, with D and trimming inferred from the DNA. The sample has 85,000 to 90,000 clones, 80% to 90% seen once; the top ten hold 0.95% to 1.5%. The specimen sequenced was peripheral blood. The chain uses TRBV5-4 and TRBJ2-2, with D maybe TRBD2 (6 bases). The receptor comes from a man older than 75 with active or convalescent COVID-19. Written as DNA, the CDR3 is TGTGCCAGCAGCTTGGCGGGACGGGGGATCGGGGAGCTGTTTTTT. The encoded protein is CASSLAGRGIGELFF. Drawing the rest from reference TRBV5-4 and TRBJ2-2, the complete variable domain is ETGVTQSPTHLIKTRGQQVTLRCSSQSGHNTVSWYQQALGQGPQFIFQYYREEENGRGNFPPRFSGLQFPNYSSELNVNALELDDSALYLCASSLAGRGIGELFFGEGSRLTVL.